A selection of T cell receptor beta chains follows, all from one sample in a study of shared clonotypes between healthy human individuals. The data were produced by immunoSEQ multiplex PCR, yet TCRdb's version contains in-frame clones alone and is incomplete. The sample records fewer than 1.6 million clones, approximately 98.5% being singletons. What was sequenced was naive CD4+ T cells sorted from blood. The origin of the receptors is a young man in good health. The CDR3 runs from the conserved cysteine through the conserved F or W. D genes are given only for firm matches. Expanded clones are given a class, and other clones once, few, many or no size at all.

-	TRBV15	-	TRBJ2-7	TGTGCCACCAGCAGAGATATCCCCCAACAGCAGACGTCCTACGAGCAGTACTTC	CATSRDIPQQQTSYEQYF
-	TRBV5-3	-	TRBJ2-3	TGTGCCAGAAGCTTGGTACGGGAACCTAGCACAGATACGCAGTATTTT	CARSLVREPSTDTQYF
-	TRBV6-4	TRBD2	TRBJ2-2	TGTGCCAGCAGTGTTCTAGCGGGAGTTACCGGGGAGCTGTTTTTT	CASSVLAGVTGELFF
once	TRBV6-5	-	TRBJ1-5	TGTGCCAGCAGTTACAGGGGGGGGCCCCAGCATTTT	CASSYRGGPQHF
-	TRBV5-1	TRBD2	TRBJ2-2	TGCGCCAGCAGCGCGGGACTAGCGGGGACCGGGGAGCTGTTTTTT	CASSAGLAGTGELFF
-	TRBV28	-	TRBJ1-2	TGTGCCAGCAGTTTCTTGGGGGCGCGGAATGGCTACACCTTC	CASSFLGARNGYTF
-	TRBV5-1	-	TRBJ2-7	TGCGCCAGTCGGGGCCTTTCGGTAGAGCAGTACTTC	CASRGLSVEQYF
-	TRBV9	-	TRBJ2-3	TGTGCCAGCAGCGTTCTAGCGAACACAGATACGCAGTATTTT	CASSVLANTDTQYF
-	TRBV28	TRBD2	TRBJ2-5	TGTGCCAGCAGACCATCCACGGGGGGTCGGGAGACCCAGTACTTC	CASRPSTGGRETQYF
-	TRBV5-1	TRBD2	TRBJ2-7	TGCGCCAGCAGCCAAGCGGGAGCCCACGAGCAGTACTTC	CASSQAGAHEQYF
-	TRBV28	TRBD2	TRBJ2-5	TGTGCCAGCGCCTTAGCGGGAGAGACCCAGTACTTC	CASALAGETQYF
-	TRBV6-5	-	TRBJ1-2	TGTGCCAGCAGCCGCAGGTCCTTTTATGGCTACACCTTC	CASSRRSFYGYTF
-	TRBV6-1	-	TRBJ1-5	TGTGCCAGCAGTGAACCCCCACAAGTTTTCCATTTT	CASSEPPQVFHF
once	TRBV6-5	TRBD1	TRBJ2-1	TGTGCCAGCAGTCTGACAGGGTATGAGCAGTTCTTC	CASSLTGYEQFF
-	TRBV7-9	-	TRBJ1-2	TGTGCCAGCAGCTTCGGACTGGGTGGGTTATTGGGCTACACCTTC	CASSFGLGGLLGYTF
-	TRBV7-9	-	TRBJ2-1	TGTGCCAGCAGCCCCCAGGGGAGGTCGCAGTTCTTC	CASSPQGRSQFF
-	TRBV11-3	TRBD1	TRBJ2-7	TGTGCCAGCAGCTTAAGGACAGGGGTCTTCTACGAGCAGTACTTC	CASSLRTGVFYEQYF
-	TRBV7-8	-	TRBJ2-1	TGTGCCAGCAGCTTACGATGGGGGGAGAGCTCCCATGAGCAGTTCTTC	CASSLRWGESSHEQFF
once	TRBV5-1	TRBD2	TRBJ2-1	TGCGCCAGCAGCTACTTCCCGGGACTAGGAGGCAATGAGCAGTTCTTC	CASSYFPGLGGNEQFF
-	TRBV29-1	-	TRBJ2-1	TGCAGCGTTGACCCATACAATGAGCAGTTCTTC	CSVDPYNEQFF
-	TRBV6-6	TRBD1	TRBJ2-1	TGTGCCAGCAGTGTCCGGGACAGGGGCCATGAGCAGTTCTTC	CASSVRDRGHEQFF
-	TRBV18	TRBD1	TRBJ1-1	TGTGCCAGCTCACCAACCCAGGGGGCCATCGGTTTCTTT	CASSPTQGAIGFF
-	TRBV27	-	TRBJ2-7	TGTGCCAGCAGGGCAGGGCCCTACGAGCAGTACTTC	CASRAGPYEQYF
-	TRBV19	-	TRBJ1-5	TGTGCCAGTAGCCCCCAGGGGAGGGGCCTCAATCAGCCCCAGCATTTT	CASSPQGRGLNQPQHF
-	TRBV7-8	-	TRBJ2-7	TGTGCCAGCAGCTTGGGCTTACGAGAGTACGAGCAGTACTTC	CASSLGLREYEQYF
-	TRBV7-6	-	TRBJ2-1	TGTGCCAGCAGCTTAGGGACCGGGAGCTCCTACAATGAGCAGTTCTTC	CASSLGTGSSYNEQFF
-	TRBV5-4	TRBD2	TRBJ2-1	TGTGCCAGCAGCTTGGTAGCGGGAATTAACTATGAGCAGTTCTTC	CASSLVAGINYEQFF